The source of this TCR beta chain is a study of T cell responses to AZD1222 COVID-19 vaccine. Here immunoSEQ multiplex PCR was the method, and the copy in TCRdb shows in-frame clones only, minus some. The table records about 180,000 clones, around 94% of them present only once. The germline V gene has CDR1 KGHSH and CDR2 LQKENI. The CDR3 runs to 14 residues. Between the trimmed V and J ends, which lost 3 bases and 5 bases, there was a span of 11 bases. The material was peripheral blood, obtained on day 0 of AZD1222 vaccination. The chain carries TRBV18 and TRBJ1-3; no firm D call. The source is an adult in good health. CDR3: CASSPTGLRNTIYF. CDR3 sequence (DNA): TGTGCCAGCTCACCTACCGGGCTCCGAAACACCATATATTTT.